This paragraph reports one T cell receptor beta chain. No cognate antigen has been identified for it. Base quality data are lacking; no much larger clone is found one base away. This sample was taken from a study of radiation and T cells in renal cell carcinoma (dated by TCRdb to the early 2020s). Background on the whole study: The samples were drawn from a clinical trial, where primary renal cell carcinomas were treated with 15 Gy of stereotactic body radiation therapy and then removed by nephrectomy 4 weeks afterward. Across all 50 or so samples, approximately 4,000,000 unique CDR3 nucleotide sequences, encoding around 2.4 million unique CDR3 amino acid sequences, were identified. In total, roughly 52 samples, comprising approximately 26 tumors and approximately 27 peripheral blood samples, were subjected to TCR beta sequencing. Results and caveats for the whole study, not just this receptor: Blood repertoire dynamics were not followed beyond 4 weeks after treatment. Effects of radiation dose or scheduling on the TCR repertoire could not be addressed with the single-armed trial design. Top tumor clonotypes rose in blood from baseline to 2 weeks post-radiation, then contracted by 4 weeks, suggesting transient expansion of tumor-resident clones. Because no pretreatment tumor biopsies were available, whether clonotypes were present in the tumor at baseline could not be determined.

Reading the label with the study, this specimen's time point is: baseline pretreatment blood. The treatment or condition label here, explained by the study, means: 15 Gy SBRT to primary tumor, nephrectomy 4 weeks later. Serial peripheral blood from radiation-treated patients was sampled at baseline, 2 weeks and 4 weeks after SBRT to track tumor-enriched clonotypes. All patients had renal cell carcinoma with clear cell pathology. The QIAamp DNA Blood Mini Kit (Qiagen) was used to prepare genomic DNA for TCR sequencing. The analyses included just those samples that passed every quality control check. TCR beta libraries were generated from genomic DNA with the immunoSEQ kit, following the manufacturer's recommendations. To prepare the libraries, a first multiplex PCR with proprietary primers was run, followed by a second PCR that added unique barcodes, and a bead cleanup was done after each round. Each sample batch included a kit-provided positive control reaction and a negative control reaction. The final libraries were assessed on an Agilent 4200 TapeStation D1000 ScreenTape, pooled by volume, and quantified by qPCR. Sequencing was performed on an Illumina NextSeq500 with a MidOutput 150-cycle cartridge, and 156 Read1 and 15 Index1 cycles were run with kit custom primers. The pooled library was loaded at 0.8 to 1 pM, and approximately 18% PhiX control was spiked in. The source study handled its data this way. Vendor-processed data were analyzed in R, with a clonotype defined as all T cells sharing the same CDR3 nucleotide sequence. For clone abundance analyses, frequencies were normalized to the 10,000 most abundant clones in each sample. Public T cell clones, averaging fewer than five per sample, were removed before analysis. A difference in abundance of at least 32-fold between compartments was used to define tumor-enriched and baseline blood-enriched clonotypes. A beta-binomial differential abundance model was used to identify clonotypes that expanded or contracted between blood time points. The Baroni-Urbani and Buser coefficient was used to measure tumor-blood repertoire similarity, and groups were compared with two-tailed Wilcoxon tests in R. The table was pulled from immuneACCESS by TCRdb, which kept in-frame rearrangements only. Such tables lose some clones; where checked, under half of the loss comes from unresolved V genes, and the rest has no known cause. D and trimming were read from the DNA, whereas the V and J calls and clone size are those reported in that table. The sample table lists about 140,000 clones, around 78% of them with a count of one. Around a quarter of the sample goes to the ten largest clones.

This sample comprised blood, obtained from a patient whose treatment included radiotherapy and nephrectomy. The clonotype originates from a woman in her fifties or sixties with renal cell carcinoma.

The nucleotide sequence is given as TGTGCCAGCAGCTTAGAGGGACAGGGGGCTTACGAGCAGTACTTC. Its product reads: CASSLEGQGAYEQYF. Recombination linked TRBV7-6 to TRBJ2-7, with 12 junctional bases fitting TRBD1. Based on the germline V gene, the CDR1 and CDR2 sequences are SGHVS and FNYEAQ. V trim: 1 base; J trim: 4 bases; unmatched bases: 2. The cysteine opens and the phenylalanine closes a CDR3 of 15 amino acids. The entry retains the CDR3 DNA only, 45 bases that are in frame from base 1.